This T cell receptor (beta chain) came from a study of T cell repertoires in ileal Crohn's disease. V lost 8 bases, J lost 6 bases, and 8 bases lay in between. Germline V gives CDR1 LNHNV, CDR2 YYDKDF (reference sequence). There are 11 residues in the CDR3. Time point meaning: proximal margin of the surgical specimen (macroscopically non-inflamed). Measured with immunoSEQ multiplex PCR; TCRdb has only the in-frame clones, and not every one. The table records more than 3,000 clones, 55% to 75% of them present only once. Remarks on this clone: This same CDR3 is encoded by further DNA sequences in the sample.

The sample consisted of ileal tissue. V usage is TRBV15 and J usage is TRBJ2-1; D is unclear. The source of this sequence is an adult with Crohn's disease. CDR3 sequence: CATSGGNEQFF. The CDR3 bases are TGTGCCACCTCAGGTGGCAATGAGCAGTTCTTC.